This T cell receptor beta chain was identified during a study of cytomegalovirus exposure and HLA in healthy donors. Study-level findings and limits: Most subjects' HLA-A and HLA-B alleles were reportedly predicted from TCR beta sequences.

Comments on this clone: Its specificity is not known.

60 Vbeta and 13 Jbeta primers were used in PCR. Using immunoSEQ multiplex PCR, the repertoire was profiled, and TCRdb retains in-frame clones only, with some absent. This table has 75,000 to 95,000 clones, about three fifths appearing once. The V gene's germline CDR1 is GTSNPN and CDR2 SVGIG (reference sequence). The ends were cut back, 0 bases at V and 6 bases at J, with 6 bases in the middle. This CDR3 is built from 12 residues. The chain has TRBV30 and TRBJ1-3; the D is unclear. Sequenced sample: PBMCs. The receptor was derived from a man aged 30 to 45 in good health and CMV-seronegative. CDR3 bases: TGTGCCTGGAGTGTACTTGAAAACACCATATATTTT. This sequence encodes CAWSVLENTIYF.